The subject of this entry is one T cell receptor beta chain. Its antigen is not known. This specimen belongs to a study of T cells in severe cutaneous drug reactions. Looking at the study overall: Blister fluids or cells and PBMC were collected from patients in acute or recovery stage.

Per germline, CDR1 SGHDT and CDR2 YYEEEE. The CDR3 consists of 17 residues. Libraries were made by iRepertoire multiplex PCR with TCR subtype-specific primers for bulk and single-cell sequencing. Primers for V, D and J regions amplified bulk TCR beta libraries. TCRdb derives one entry per CDR3 protein from the multiplex PCR reads, leaving out DNA. This specimen shows 7,000 or so distinct CDR3 sequences; the ten leading clones hold around a third. Regarding the study as a whole: TRBV12-4 use rose strongly in carbamazepine-induced Stevens-Johnson syndrome or toxic epidermal necrolysis, averaging approximately 30% in blister cells and 5% to 6% in PBMC. All seven CBZ-SJS/TEN blister samples shared a public TCRbeta CDR3 at mean around 14%.

Sequenced patients had Stevens-Johnson syndrome or toxic epidermal necrolysis caused by carbamazepine. This TCR was recovered from a human donor with toxic epidermal necrolysis, a severe cutaneous drug reaction. The chain employs TRBV5-6 and TRBJ2-7; lacking DNA, the TRBD2 call made by TCRdb goes unchecked. The sample consisted of cells from a skin blister. CDR3 protein: CASSEGLAGVSSYEQYF.